This TCR beta chain came from a study of CD8+CD57+ T cells in acquired aplastic anemia. Study at large: The mean DNA yield obtained from sorted CD4+ and CD8+ cells came to 3 to 3.5 ug.

V was pared by 1 base and J by 3 bases, with 11 bases of the junction left unmatched. The CDR3 loop spans 17 amino acids. The germline V gene has CDR1 LNHNV and CDR2 YYDKDF (reference sequence). Profiling of TCR beta VDJ combinations and CDR3 sequences used genomic DNA as template. TCRdb called the reads again in MiXCR, with one record for every CDR3 protein. Of about 220,000 distinct CDR3 sequences listed, approximately 35% were seen once; the top ten hold 0.95% to 1.3%. This sequence was found in a human donor in good health, serving as a control. The rearrangement joins TRBV15 to TRBJ2-7, with TRBD1 matching 8 bases. The sequenced sample consisted of sorted CD4+, CD8+, or CD8+CD57+ T cells (not recorded which) from PBMCs. The chain's CDR3 is CATSRAAGTGRFYEQYF. The CDR3 DNA reads as TGTGCCACCAGCAGAGCCGCCGGGACAGGACGGTTCTACGAGCAGTACTTC.